Below, one T cell receptor beta chain is given with its context. The CDR3 is cut off 3 residues early in the read; its end comes from the germline J gene. Profiled with immunoSEQ multiplex PCR; TCRdb holds only in-frame clones, not every one. Across tens of thousands of clones, the top ten clones capture about 1% of the sample. The V gene lost 6 bases and the J gene lost 3 bases, with 12 bases spanning the gap. The length of the CDR3 is 14 residues. The entry originates in a study of T cells in women clearing cervical HPV infection. Input material: blood buffy coat. The chain joins TRBV12-3 or TRBV12-4 to TRBJ1-3; the D is unclear. The TCR originated in a woman between 18 and 69 years old with a cervical HPV16 infection that either progressed to CIN3+ or cleared (not recorded which). The part of the CDR3 DNA that was read is TGTGCCAGCAGCCCAAACACGTATGGAAACACC. This translates into CASSPNTYGNT. The whole CDR3 is CASSPNTYGNTIYF.